This TCR beta chain derives from a study of blood T cell repertoires in COVID-19. This CDR3 region has 11 residues. The V end was cut by 3 bases, the J end by 11 bases, with 10 bases between. Germline V gene lookup returns CDR1 MNHEY and CDR2 SVGAGI. Enrollees, about 18 to 95 years old, lived in 24 US areas. Here immunoSEQ multiplex PCR was the method, and the copy in TCRdb shows in-frame clones only, minus some. The sample lists more than 250,000 clones, 86% occurring once. This chain connects TRBV6-5 to TRBJ1-1, with a tentative D call TRBD1 (5 bases). The sequence was collected from a woman under 30 who had recovered from COVID-19. The sample comprised PBMCs or T cells enriched from blood (not recorded which). CDR3 bases: TGTGCCAGCAGTTATTACGGGGGGGCTTTCTTT. Translating gives CASSYYGGAFF.